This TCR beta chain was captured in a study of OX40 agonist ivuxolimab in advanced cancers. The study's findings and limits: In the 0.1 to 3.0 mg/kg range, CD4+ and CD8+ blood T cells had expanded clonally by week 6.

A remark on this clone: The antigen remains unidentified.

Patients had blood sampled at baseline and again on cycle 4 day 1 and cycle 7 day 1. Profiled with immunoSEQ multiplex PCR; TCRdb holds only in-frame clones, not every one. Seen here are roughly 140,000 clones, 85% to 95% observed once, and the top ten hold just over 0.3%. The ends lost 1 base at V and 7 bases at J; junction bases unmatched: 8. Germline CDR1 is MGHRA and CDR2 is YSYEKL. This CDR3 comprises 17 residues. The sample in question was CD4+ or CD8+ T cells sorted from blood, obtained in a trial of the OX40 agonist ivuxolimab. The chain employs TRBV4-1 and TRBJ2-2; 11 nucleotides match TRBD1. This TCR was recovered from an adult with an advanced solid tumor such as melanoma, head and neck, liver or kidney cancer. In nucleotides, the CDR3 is TGCGCCAGCAGCCAAGCCCGGGACAGGGGGTATGGCGGGGAGCTGTTTTTT. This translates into CASSQARDRGYGGELFF.